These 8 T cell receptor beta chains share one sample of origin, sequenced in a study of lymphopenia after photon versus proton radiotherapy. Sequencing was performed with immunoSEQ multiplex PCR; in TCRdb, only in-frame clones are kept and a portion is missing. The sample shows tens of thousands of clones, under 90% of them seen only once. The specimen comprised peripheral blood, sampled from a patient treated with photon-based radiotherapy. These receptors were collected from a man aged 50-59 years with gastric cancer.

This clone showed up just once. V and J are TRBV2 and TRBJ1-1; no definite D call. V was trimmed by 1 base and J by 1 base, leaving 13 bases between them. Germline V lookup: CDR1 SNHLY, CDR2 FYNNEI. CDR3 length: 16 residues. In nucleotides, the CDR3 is TGTGCCAGCAGTGAAGAGGCTGGGAGAAGGAACACTGAAGCTTTCTTT. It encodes CASSEEAGRRNTEAFF.

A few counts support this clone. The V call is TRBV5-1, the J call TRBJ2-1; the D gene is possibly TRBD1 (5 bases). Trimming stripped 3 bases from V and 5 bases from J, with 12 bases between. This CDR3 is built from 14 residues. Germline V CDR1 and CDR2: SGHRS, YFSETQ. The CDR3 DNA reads TGCGCCAGCAGCTCGGTAGTAGGGGACAATGAGCAGTTCTTC. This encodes CASSSVVGDNEQFF. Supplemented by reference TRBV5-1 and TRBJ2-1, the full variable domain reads KAGVTQTPRYLIKTRGQQVTLSCSPISGHRSVSWYQQTPGQGLQFLFEYFSETQRNKGNFPGRFSGRQFSNSRSEMNVSTLELGDSALYLCASSSVVGDNEQFFGPGTRLTVL.

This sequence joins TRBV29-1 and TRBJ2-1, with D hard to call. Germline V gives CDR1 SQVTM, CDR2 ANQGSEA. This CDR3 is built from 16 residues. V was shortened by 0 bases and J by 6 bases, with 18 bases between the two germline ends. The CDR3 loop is CSVEDLGSTTVNEQFF. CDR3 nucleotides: TGCAGCGTTGAAGATCTTGGCAGCACAACCGTCAATGAGCAGTTCTTC.

The DNA of the CDR3 is TGTGCCAGCAGCTTAGTCTTCTCTGGGGCCAACGTCCTGACTTTC. Its protein product is CASSLVFSGANVLTF. The V gene is TRBV7-2, the J gene TRBJ2-6, with D unclear. The CDR3 extends over 15 amino acids. Per germline, CDR1 SGHTA and CDR2 FQGNSA. Trimming took off 1 base at V and 0 bases at J, with 4 bases between the two ends. The full variable domain, in which reference TRBV7-2 and TRBJ2-6 provide the parts outside the CDR3, is GAGVSQSPSNKVTEKGKDVELRCDPISGHTALYWYRQSLGQGLEFLIYFQGNSAPDKSGLPSDRFSAERTGGSVSTLTIQRTQQEDSAVYLCASSLVFSGANVLTFGAGSRLTVL.

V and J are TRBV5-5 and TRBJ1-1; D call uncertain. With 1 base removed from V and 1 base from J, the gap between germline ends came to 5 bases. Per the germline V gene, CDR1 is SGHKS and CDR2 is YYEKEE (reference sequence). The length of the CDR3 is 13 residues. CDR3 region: CASSLFGNTEAFF. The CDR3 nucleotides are TGTGCCAGCAGCTTGTTCGGGAACACTGAAGCTTTCTTT.

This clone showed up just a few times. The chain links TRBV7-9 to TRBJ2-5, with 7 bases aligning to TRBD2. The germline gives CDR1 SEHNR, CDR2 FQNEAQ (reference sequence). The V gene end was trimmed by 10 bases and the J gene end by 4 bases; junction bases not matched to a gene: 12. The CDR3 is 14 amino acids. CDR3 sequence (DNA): TGTGCCACCAAACAAGTGGCGGGAGCAGAGACCCAGTACTTC. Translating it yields CATKQVAGAETQYF. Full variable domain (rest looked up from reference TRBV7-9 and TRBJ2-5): DTGVSQNPRHKITKRGQNVTFRCDPISEHNRLYWYRQTLGQGPEFLTYFQNEAQLEKSRLLSDRFSAERPKGSFSTLEIQRTEQGDSAMYLCATKQVAGAETQYFGPGTRLLVL.

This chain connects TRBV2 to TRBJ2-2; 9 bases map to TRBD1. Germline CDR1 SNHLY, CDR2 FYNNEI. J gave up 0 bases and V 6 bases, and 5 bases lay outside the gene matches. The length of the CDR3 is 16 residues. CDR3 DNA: TGTGCCAGCAGGCAACAGGGGGCCTCGAACACCGGGGAGCTGTTTTTT. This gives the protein CASRQQGASNTGELFF.

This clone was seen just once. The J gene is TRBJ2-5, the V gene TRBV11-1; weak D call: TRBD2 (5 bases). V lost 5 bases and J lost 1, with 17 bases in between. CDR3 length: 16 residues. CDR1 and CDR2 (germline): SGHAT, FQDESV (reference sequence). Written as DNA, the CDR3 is TGTGCCAGCAGCCACGGAGGCGCTGGCCTCCAAGAGACCCAGTACTTC. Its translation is CASSHGGAGLQETQYF. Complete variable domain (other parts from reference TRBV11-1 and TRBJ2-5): EAEVAQSPRYKITEKSQAVAFWCDPISGHATLYWYRQILGQGPELLVQFQDESVVDDSQLPKDRFSAERLKGVDSTLKIQPAELGDSAMYLCASSHGGAGLQETQYFGPGTRLLVL.